This T cell receptor (beta chain) originates from a study of T-cell memory formation after mild COVID-19 (dated by TCRdb to 2020 to 2022). About the investigation overall: TCR sequence clusters from the two donors were found to be largely donor specific. In a couple of donors, T-cell clones that expanded and contracted after mild COVID-19 were tracked by sequencing TCRalpha and TCRbeta repertoires over time. The cohort comprised two young, previously healthy adult volunteers, one female and one male.

Broad study findings and their caveats: The study covered only a couple of mild cases, and larger cohorts including severe cases with pre-infection samples were considered necessary. The second-wave clones that peaked on day 37 were not confirmed to be SARS-CoV-2 specific. From day 15 to 85, contracting clones showed balanced CD4/CD8 phenotypes, whereas a second wave of clones that expanded from day 15 to 37 leaned towards CD4+. Some responding clones were detected in pre-infection memory, suggesting pre-existing cross-reactive memory T cells joined the SARS-CoV-2 response. Contracting CD4+ clones appeared mostly in the CM and EM memory subsets, whereas CD8+ clones were enriched in EMRA.

This clonotype was detected only a few times. The antigen this receptor binds is unknown. Within one base of it there is no much larger clone, and no base qualities were kept. Ficoll-Paque density gradient centrifugation was used to isolate PBMCs. Sequenced on an Illumina NovaSeq 6000. TCRalpha and TCRbeta cDNA libraries were built by 5'RACE with constant-segment primers, adding sample barcodes and unique molecular identifiers. Trizol reagent was used to extract RNA from every sample. The libraries were amplified in two PCR steps, and the second step added a second sample barcode and Illumina TruSeq adapters. Sequencing of libraries was performed on an Illumina NovaSeq with 2 x 150 bp paired-end reads. As for the original processing: With migec v1.2.7, reads were demultiplexed and then collapsed into UMI-guided consensus sequences. Using mixcr v2.1.11, the UMI consensuses were aligned to TRA and TRB V and J templates and assembled into clonotypes. Expanded or contracted clonotypes were those called significant by both edgeR and NoisET, with noise models trained on biological replicates. For edgeR calls, a false discovery rate-adjusted p below 0.01 and a log2 fold-change threshold of 1 were applied. As an exploratory analysis of dynamics, max-normalized trajectories of the 1000 most abundant clonotypes were examined with PCA combined with hierarchical clustering. The CD4 or CD8 phenotype of responding clones was assigned using the separately sequenced CD4+ and CD8+ repertoires. TCRdb passed the public sequencing reads through fastp at Q25 and MiXCR, retaining productive beta sequences. For every CDR3 protein sequence, its rows merge into one entry that carries the most common genes and DNA. These V and J calls are TCRdb output, not the study's own analysis. Counted in this sample were 500,000 to 550,000 distinct CDR3 sequences; around 21% of them appeared once. Jointly, the top ten make up roughly an eighth of the sample.

This receptor was obtained from an adult woman who had mild COVID-19 (a few samples of this study predate the infection). The sample titles of this study are shuffled in the database, so cell type and time point are left out; the donor was told from shared clones. The sequencing input was PBMCs or a T cell subset sorted from them (not recorded which).

Read as DNA, the sequence is TGTGCCAGCAGTTCGGGACAGGGCACCCACGAGCAGTACTTC. Translated, it reads CASSSGQGTHEQYF. The chain is made from TRBV12-3 or TRBV12-4 and TRBJ2-7, and TRBD1 matches 9 of the central bases. The CDR3 goes from the cysteine to the phenylalanine over 14 residues. Kept here is only the CDR3 DNA, which spans 42 bases and is read in frame from base 1. V loses 4 bases at its end and J loses 5 bases; junction bases beyond the gene matches: 6.